A single sample gave rise to the 3 T cell receptor beta chains below, sequenced in a study of blood T cell repertoires in COVID-19. Clones were read by immunoSEQ multiplex PCR, and TCRdb kept only the in-frame ones, dropping some. The sample includes 200,000 to 300,000 clones, approximately 82% seen only once; the top ten take approximately 2.3%. What was sequenced was peripheral blood. The receptor source for this set is a man between 35 and 55 years old who had recovered from COVID-19.

The V gene is TRBV19, the J gene TRBJ2-7; D might be TRBD1 (6 bases). CDR1 and CDR2 from the germline V gene are LNHDA and SQIVND (reference sequence). The CDR3 length is 16 residues. The V end was cut by 1 base, the J end by 6 bases, with 19 bases between. The CDR3 protein is CASSIANRDIPTEQYF. Here the CDR3 DNA reads TGTGCCAGTAGTATAGCCAACCGGGACATCCCGACCGAGCAGTACTTC.

The chain joins TRBV5-4 to TRBJ2-3, with 13 bases identical to TRBD2. This CDR3 region has 16 residues. The ends lost 4 bases at V and 4 bases at J; junction bases unmatched: 6. CDR1 SGHNT and CDR2 YYREEE come from the germline V gene (reference sequence). CDR3 region: CASSPGLAGVPDTQYF. The CDR3 region has the DNA TGTGCCAGCAGCCCTGGACTAGCGGGAGTCCCAGATACGCAGTATTTT.

J is TRBJ2-1 and V is TRBV5-1, with TRBD2 identical over 11 bases. After removal of 5 bases from V and 1 base from J, the junction contained 5 bases not matched to a gene. The CDR3 runs to 16 residues. CDR1 and CDR2 from the germline V gene are SGHRS and YFSETQ. CDR3 sequence reads: CASRPTSGGSYNEQFF. The CDR3 DNA sequence: TGCGCCAGCAGACCTACTAGCGGGGGTTCCTACAATGAGCAGTTCTTC.